This entry concerns a single T cell receptor (beta chain). Its antigen is as yet unknown. CDR1 and CDR2 from the germline V gene are LNHDA and SQIVND (reference sequence). Trimming took off 3 bases at V and 5 bases at J, with 8 bases between the two ends. The CDR3 is 13 residues long. This specimen comes from a study of identical twins. Study outcomes and limitations: Cross-sectional statistical analysis was relied on for the conclusions, without the same donors being followed. Abundant beta clonotypes from cord blood had fewer insertions, unlike memory repertoires, which showed none.

Healthy Caucasians made up all donors. TCRdb independently ran MiXCR on the 5' RACE reads; one entry per CDR3 protein. The data contain 1.5 million to 2 million distinct CDR3 sequences, more than 30% of them singletons. V and J are TRBV19 and TRBJ1-5, with D uncertain. The TCR was taken from a newborn girl in good health. The specimen sequenced was cord blood. Written as DNA, the CDR3 is TGTGCCAGTAGTATTCACACTGATCAGCCCCAGCATTTT. The encoded protein is CASSIHTDQPQHF.